This is a list of T cell receptor beta chains from one sample in a study of T cell therapy after organ transplantation. TCRdb's table, derived via immunoSEQ multiplex PCR, lists solely in-frame clones and lacks some. The repertoire has 500 to 800 clones, around two thirds of them found once; the top ten carry over 25%. No antigen is known for these receptors. The sequencing sample was made of cultured CD8+ T cells. The receptors come from a human patient who had received a solid organ transplant and had CMV disease. Some of the T cells may derive from the graft donor. CDR3s include the opening cysteine and the closing phenylalanine or tryptophan. A D gene is named only where the DNA matches it firmly.

V gene: TRBV5-4
D gene: -
J gene: TRBJ2-7
CDR3 protein: CASSPWAGSEQYF

V gene: TRBV7-9
D gene: TRBD2
J gene: TRBJ2-3
CDR3 protein: CAVGPLAATDTQYF

V gene: TRBV4-2
D gene: TRBD1
J gene: TRBJ2-1
CDR3 protein: CASSYGQGTNEQFF

V gene: TRBV5-4
D gene: -
J gene: TRBJ2-7
CDR3 protein: CASSLGRGSYEQYF

V gene: TRBV6-6
D gene: -
J gene: TRBJ1-2
CDR3 protein: CASRSVRYGYTF

V gene: TRBV5-6
D gene: -
J gene: TRBJ1-4
CDR3 protein: CASSSGRGRTNEKLFF

V gene: TRBV6-4
D gene: -
J gene: TRBJ1-1
CDR3 protein: CASSPGANTEAFF

V gene: TRBV19
D gene: -
J gene: TRBJ1-5
CDR3 protein: CASNPAGYSNQPQHF

V gene: TRBV27
D gene: -
J gene: TRBJ2-1
CDR3 protein: CASSLQARLSYNEQFF

V gene: TRBV5-8
D gene: -
J gene: TRBJ2-2
CDR3 protein: CASSLGLGANTGELFF

V gene: TRBV13
D gene: -
J gene: TRBJ2-7
CDR3 protein: CASSYRASYEQYF

V gene: TRBV4-1
D gene: -
J gene: TRBJ2-7
CDR3 protein: CASSQGTAISYEQYF

V gene: TRBV11-2
D gene: TRBD1
J gene: TRBJ1-1
CDR3 protein: CASSSQGGEAFF

V gene: TRBV9
D gene: -
J gene: TRBJ1-1
CDR3 protein: CASSPRVIPEAFF

V gene: TRBV7-8
D gene: TRBD1
J gene: TRBJ1-1
CDR3 protein: CASSSTPGTGLPEAFF

V gene: TRBV6-1
D gene: TRBD1
J gene: TRBJ1-5
CDR3 protein: CASSEETGGGQPQHF

V gene: TRBV6-5
D gene: TRBD1
J gene: TRBJ2-1
CDR3 protein: CASRHRGPVGNEQFF

V gene: TRBV7-9
D gene: -
J gene: TRBJ1-6
CDR3 protein: CASSLRGGVTPVNSPLHF

V gene: TRBV11-2
D gene: -
J gene: TRBJ1-2
CDR3 protein: CASSLNPGNGYTF

V gene: TRBV21-1
D gene: -
J gene: TRBJ1-2
CDR3 protein: CASSKIGSSTYGYTF

V gene: TRBV6-6
D gene: TRBD1
J gene: TRBJ2-2
CDR3 protein: CASSYREGARTGELFF

V gene: TRBV19
D gene: -
J gene: TRBJ1-5
CDR3 protein: CASSMTGESNQPQHF

V gene: TRBV27
D gene: -
J gene: TRBJ2-1
CDR3 protein: CASSLGGSYNEQFF

V gene: TRBV29-1
D gene: -
J gene: TRBJ2-1
CDR3 protein: CSVEDFSGDWGAYNEQFF

V gene: TRBV6-5
D gene: TRBD2
J gene: TRBJ2-2
CDR3 protein: CASSYSGRAGDGELFF

V gene: TRBV5-6
D gene: -
J gene: TRBJ2-7
CDR3 protein: CASSPWAGSEQYF